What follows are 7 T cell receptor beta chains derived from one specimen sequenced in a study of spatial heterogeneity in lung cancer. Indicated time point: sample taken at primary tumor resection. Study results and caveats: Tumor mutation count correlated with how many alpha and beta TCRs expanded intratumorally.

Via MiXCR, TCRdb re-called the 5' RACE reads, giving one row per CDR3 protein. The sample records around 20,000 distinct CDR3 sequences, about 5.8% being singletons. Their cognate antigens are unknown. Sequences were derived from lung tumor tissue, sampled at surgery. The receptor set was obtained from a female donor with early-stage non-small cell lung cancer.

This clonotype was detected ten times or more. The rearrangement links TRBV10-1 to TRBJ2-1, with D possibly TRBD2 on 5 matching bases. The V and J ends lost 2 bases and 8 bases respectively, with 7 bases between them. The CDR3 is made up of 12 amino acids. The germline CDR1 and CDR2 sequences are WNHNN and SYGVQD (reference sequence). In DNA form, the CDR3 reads TGCGCCAGCAGTGAGACCGGGGATGAGCAGTTCTTC. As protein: CASSETGDEQFF.

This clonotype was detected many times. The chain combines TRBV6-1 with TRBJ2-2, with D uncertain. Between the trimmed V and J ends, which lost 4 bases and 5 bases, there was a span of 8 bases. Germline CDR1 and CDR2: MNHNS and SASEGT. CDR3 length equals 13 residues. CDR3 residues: CASSVSQTGELFF. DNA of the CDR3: TGTGCCAGCAGTGTCAGCCAAACCGGGGAGCTGTTTTTT.

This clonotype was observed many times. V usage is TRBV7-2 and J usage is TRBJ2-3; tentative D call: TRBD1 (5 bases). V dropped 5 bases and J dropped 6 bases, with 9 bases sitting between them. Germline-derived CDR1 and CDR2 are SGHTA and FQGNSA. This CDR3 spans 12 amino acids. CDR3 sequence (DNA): TGTGCCAGCAGCCTCAGGGCGGATACGCAGTATTTT. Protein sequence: CASSLRADTQYF.

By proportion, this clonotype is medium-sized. The CDR3 here is CSVASGISYNEQFF. The CDR3 DNA sequence: TGCAGCGTAGCAAGCGGGATCTCCTACAATGAGCAGTTCTTC. The chain has TRBV29-1 and TRBJ2-1, with 7 positions matching TRBD2. Unmatched junction bases numbered 5, after V lost 6 bases and J lost 0 bases. The CDR3 loop spans 14 amino acids. Per the germline V gene, CDR1 is SQVTM and CDR2 is ANQGSEA.

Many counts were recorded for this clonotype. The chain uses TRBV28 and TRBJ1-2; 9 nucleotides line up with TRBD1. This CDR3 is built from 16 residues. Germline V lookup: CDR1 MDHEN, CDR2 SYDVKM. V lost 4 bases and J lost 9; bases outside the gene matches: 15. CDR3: CASSSAGGTGLLRYTF. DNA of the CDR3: TGTGCCAGCAGTTCCGCAGGCGGGACAGGGCTGCTCCGCTACACCTTC.

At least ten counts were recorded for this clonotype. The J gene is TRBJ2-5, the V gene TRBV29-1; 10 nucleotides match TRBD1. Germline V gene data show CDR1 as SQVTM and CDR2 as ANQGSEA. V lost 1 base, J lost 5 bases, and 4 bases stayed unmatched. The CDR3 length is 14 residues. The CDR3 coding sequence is TGCAGCGTTGAAGGGACAGGGGGTTTGGAGACCCAGTACTTC. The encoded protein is CSVEGTGGLETQYF.

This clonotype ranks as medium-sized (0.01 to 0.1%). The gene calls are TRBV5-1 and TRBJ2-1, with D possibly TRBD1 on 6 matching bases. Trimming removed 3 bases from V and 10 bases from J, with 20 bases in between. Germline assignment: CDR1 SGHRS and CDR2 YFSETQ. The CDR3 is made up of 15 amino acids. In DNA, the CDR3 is TGCGCCAGCAGCTCCGGACAGTTGAAACCCCCGGAGCAGTTCTTC. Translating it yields CASSSGQLKPPEQFF.